This TCR beta chain comes out of a study of T-cell reconstitution after alpha-beta-depleted transplantation in children. This clonotype was detected ten times or more. Antigen: not known. Findings and caveats of the study: One year post-transplant, T-cell counts and diversity were largely derived from T cells produced anew.

This CDR3 is 13 amino acids long. The germline V and J ends were trimmed by 1 base and 10 bases, with 11 bases remaining between them. Germline V gives CDR1 SGHTA, CDR2 FQGTGA. Preparation of the TCRbeta library was carried out with unique molecular identifiers. TCRdb processed the PCR reads anew with MiXCR; each CDR3 protein has one entry. Counted here are 200,000 to 300,000 distinct CDR3 sequences, 20% to 30% occurring once; the ten biggest clones make up over 2.5%. This TCR was recovered from a girl aged 2 to 10 with Fanconi anemia, due to receive a stem cell transplant. This sample comprised PBMCs, obtained before TCRalphabeta/CD19-depleted stem cell transplant. The V gene is TRBV7-3, the J gene TRBJ2-1; D ambiguous. Here the CDR3 DNA reads TGTGCCAGCAGCTTAAGCTTCGAGGCGGAGCAGTTCTTC. Translating it yields CASSLSFEAEQFF.